These 25 T cell receptor beta chains were all obtained from the same sample, sequenced in a study of control samples from healthy donors and cancer patients. Assay: immunoSEQ multiplex PCR; the TCRdb copy retains only in-frame clones and omits some. The repertoire holds some 140,000 clones, with about nine tenths as singletons. Sequenced sample: PBMCs. These receptors all stem from a man in his forties or fifties with head and neck cancer.

The rearrangement joins TRBV5-1 to TRBJ2-1; D may be TRBD2 (7 bases). V gave up 0 bases and J gave up 5 bases, with 9 bases separating them. Germline V gene sequence: CDR1 SGHRS, CDR2 YFSETQ. There are 14 residues in the CDR3. In DNA form, the CDR3 reads TGCGCCAGCAGCTTGGACGGGGGGCACAATGAGCAGTTCTTC. Translation gives CASSLDGGHNEQFF.

V usage is TRBV10-3 and J usage is TRBJ2-1; 11 nucleotides agree with TRBD2. V was pared by 6 bases and J by 6 bases, with 7 bases of the junction left unmatched. Germline assignment: CDR1 ENHRY and CDR2 SYGVKD. This CDR3 is 15 amino acids long. The chain's CDR3 is CAISLTSGDRNEQFF. CDR3 DNA: TGTGCCATCAGCCTGACTAGCGGGGACCGCAATGAGCAGTTCTTC.

The J gene is TRBJ2-3, the V gene TRBV15; the match to TRBD1 covers 10 bases. The CDR3 covers 14 residues. Germline V CDR1 and CDR2: LNHNV, YYDKDF (reference sequence). With 5 bases clipped from V and 4 bases from J, the junction kept 3 bases outside the gene matches. The CDR3 spells CATSRDRGPDTQYF. The DNA for the CDR3 is TGTGCCACCAGCCGGGACAGGGGCCCAGATACGCAGTATTTT.

The V and J genes are TRBV6-6 and TRBJ2-7, with D possibly matching TRBD1 (6 bases). The germline CDR1 and CDR2 sequences are MNHNY and SVGAGI (reference sequence). The V end was cut by 2 bases, the J end by 0 bases, with 8 bases between. The CDR3 runs to 14 residues. The CDR3 loop is CASSYGQNSYEQYF. Here the CDR3 DNA reads TGTGCCAGCAGTTACGGACAGAACTCCTACGAGCAGTACTTC.

The J gene is TRBJ2-2, the V gene TRBV6-5, with D tentatively TRBD2 (6 bases). The V and J ends lost 2 bases and 1 base respectively, with 8 bases between them. Germline lookup yields CDR1 MNHEY and CDR2 SVGAGI. This CDR3 has 15 amino acids. The CDR3 DNA is TGTGCCAGCAGTTACCGACTAGAGAACACCGGGGAGCTGTTTTTT. Its protein product is CASSYRLENTGELFF.

The rearrangement uses TRBV10-3 and TRBJ2-5; unclear D gene. The CDR3 loop spans 15 amino acids. V was clipped by 8 bases and J by 1 base, with 17 bases between them. Germline V gives CDR1 ENHRY, CDR2 SYGVKD. The CDR3, as DNA: TGTGCCATCCCCTCTAGGAGTAAGCGCCAAGAGACCCAGTACTTC. Amino acid sequence: CAIPSRSKRQETQYF.

The V gene is TRBV27, the J gene TRBJ2-1; 7 nucleotides match TRBD1. Germline V lookup: CDR1 MNHEY, CDR2 SMNVEV (reference sequence). The CDR3 totals 19 residues. V shed 2 bases, J shed 3 bases, and the junction held 16 bases outside the gene matches. The CDR3: CASSLPRQGEGAIYNEQFF. In nucleotides, the CDR3 is TGTGCCAGCAGTTTACCGCGTCAGGGAGAGGGGGCTATCTACAATGAGCAGTTCTTC.

The chain links TRBV24-1 to TRBJ2-3, with 7 positions matching TRBD2. This CDR3 is 17 amino acids long. Per germline, CDR1 KGHDR and CDR2 SFDVKD. The J segment lost 1 base and the V segment lost 0 bases, leaving 6 bases of the junction unmatched. As DNA, the CDR3 is TGTGCCACCAGTGATTTGCCGGTCAGCGGGGGCACAGATACGCAGTATTTT. This sequence encodes CATSDLPVSGGTDTQYF.

The chain joins TRBV27 to TRBJ2-7; 9 positions match TRBD2. V was pared by 2 bases and J by 5 bases, with 7 bases of the junction left unmatched. The CDR3 is 15 amino acids. The V gene's germline CDR1 is MNHEY and CDR2 SMNVEV (reference sequence). The CDR3 loop reads CASSLRLAGKNEQYF. The CDR3 DNA reads as TGTGCCAGCAGTTTAAGGCTAGCGGGAAAAAACGAGCAGTACTTC.

This sequence joins TRBV19 and TRBJ1-5, with a weak D call TRBD1 (5 bases). The CDR3 spans 17 residues. Germline V gene data show CDR1 as LNHDA and CDR2 as SQIVND (reference sequence). Trimming took 0 bases from V and 3 from J, leaving 15 bases between them. CDR3 DNA: TGTGCCAGTAGTATAGACCCGGACATCAACCCCAATCAGCCCCAGCATTTT. Protein sequence: CASSIDPDINPNQPQHF.

The DNA for the CDR3 is TGTGCCAGCAGAACCCAGGGACATCTTGAAGCTTTCTTT. It is translated as CASRTQGHLEAFF. The rearrangement joins TRBV2 to TRBJ1-1; a weak D match, TRBD1 (6 bases). Germline CDR1 reads SNHLY; CDR2 reads FYNNEI. V lost 6 bases and J 7 bases, leaving 15 bases between the germline ends. The CDR3 loop spans 13 amino acids. Combining the CDR3 with reference TRBV2 and TRBJ1-1 gives the whole variable domain EPEVTQTPSHQVTQMGQEVILRCVPISNHLYFYWYRQILGQKVEFLVSFYNNEISEKSEIFDDQFSVERPDGSNFTLKIRSTKLEDSAMYFCASRTQGHLEAFFGQGTRLTVV.

The J gene is TRBJ2-2, the V gene TRBV7-9; D gene ambiguous. This CDR3 has 14 amino acids. Per germline, CDR1 SEHNR and CDR2 FQNEAQ (reference sequence). Trimming pared 4 bases from V and 1 base from J, leaving 7 bases between. CDR3 DNA sequence: TGTGCCAGCAGCTCCGTCCTGAACACCGGGGAGCTGTTTTTT. Translating gives CASSSVLNTGELFF.

The chain is built from TRBV7-2 and TRBJ2-5; D is possibly TRBD1 or TRBD2 (6 bases each). Germline values: CDR1 SGHTA, CDR2 FQGNSA. This CDR3 has 17 amino acids. Trimming removed 1 base from V and 5 bases from J, with 20 bases in between. This chain's CDR3 is CASSLGGASGGGETQYF. The DNA for the CDR3 is TGTGCCAGCAGCTTAGGAGGGGCTTCCGGGGGCGGGGAGACCCAGTACTTC.

The V and J genes are TRBV7-9 and TRBJ2-7, with 11 bases aligning to TRBD1. The CDR3 extends over 15 amino acids. Germline-derived CDR1 and CDR2 are SEHNR and FQNEAQ (reference sequence). V trimming: 1 base; J trimming: 3 bases; junction bases outside the gene matches: 2. The CDR3 DNA reads as TGTGCCAGCAGCTTAGGGGACAGGGGGGTCTACGAGCAGTACTTC. This gives the protein CASSLGDRGVYEQYF.

The genes are TRBV7-9 and TRBJ2-5; D unresolved. The CDR3 loop spans 12 amino acids. V was shortened by 5 bases and J by 5 bases, with 9 bases between the two germline ends. In germline, CDR1 is SEHNR, CDR2 FQNEAQ (reference sequence). The chain's CDR3 is CASSTQQETQYF. The CDR3 bases are TGTGCCAGCAGCACCCAACAGGAGACCCAGTACTTC. Combining the CDR3 with reference TRBV7-9 and TRBJ2-5 gives the whole variable domain DTGVSQNPRHKITKRGQNVTFRCDPISEHNRLYWYRQTLGQGPEFLTYFQNEAQLEKSRLLSDRFSAERPKGSFSTLEIQRTEQGDSAMYLCASSTQQETQYFGPGTRLLVL.

The CDR3 sequence is CASSFPTGSGTGELFF. Written as DNA, the CDR3 is TGTGCCAGCAGTTTTCCGACAGGGTCGGGCACCGGGGAGCTGTTTTTT. V and J are TRBV28 and TRBJ2-2, with 7 positions matching TRBD1. Germline assignment: CDR1 MDHEN and CDR2 SYDVKM. V was pared by 3 bases and J by 4 bases, with 8 bases of the junction left unmatched. CDR3 length: 16 residues.

The rearrangement joins TRBV2 to TRBJ2-7; 8 bases line up with TRBD2. The CDR3 loop spans 14 amino acids. V gave up 7 bases and J gave up 3 bases; unmatched junction bases: 8. Looked up from germline, CDR1 is SNHLY and CDR2 is FYNNEI. CDR3 nucleotide sequence: TGTGCCAGCACAGACAGCGGGAGTTTCTACGAGCAGTACTTC. It translates to CASTDSGSFYEQYF.

The chain recombines TRBV3-1 (or the pseudogene TRBV3-2) with TRBJ1-5, with D possibly being TRBD1 (6 bases). CDR3 length: 13 residues. V lost 0 bases to trimming and J lost 10 bases, with 10 bases between them. Germline values: CDR1 LGHDT, CDR2 YNNKEL (reference sequence). The CDR3 protein is CASSQDRGYPQHF. In nucleotides, the CDR3 is TGTGCCAGCAGCCAAGACAGGGGATACCCCCAGCATTTT.

The chain links TRBV11-2 to TRBJ2-2; TRBD2 might be the D (6 bases). CDR1 and CDR2 (germline): SGHAT, FQNNGV. The CDR3 length is 17 residues. The CDR3 DNA is TGTGGCCAGCGGGTGTTTAATGAGCTAGGAAACACCGGGGAGCTGTTTTTT. Its protein is CGQRVFNELGNTGELFF.

The chain uses TRBV2 and TRBJ2-2, with 8 bases aligning to TRBD1. The trim removed 8 bases at V and 7 bases at J, leaving 6 bases unmatched. The CDR3 length is 13 residues. The germline V gene has CDR1 SNHLY and CDR2 FYNNEI. DNA for the CDR3: TGTGCCAGCTTCGGACAGGGAATCGGGGAGCTGTTTTTT. This sequence encodes CASFGQGIGELFF.

The CDR3 sequence: CATKWRDSPYEQYF. CDR3 in DNA: TGTGCCACCAAATGGAGGGATAGTCCCTACGAGCAGTACTTC. The chain carries TRBV27 and TRBJ2-7; a weak D match, TRBD2 (6 bases). Trimming pared 10 bases from V and 2 bases from J, leaving 18 bases between. From germline, CDR1 is MNHEY and CDR2 SMNVEV (reference sequence). CDR3 length: 14 residues.

The rearrangement joins TRBV30 to TRBJ1-5; 9 bases line up with TRBD1. This CDR3 is 14 amino acids long. The germline CDR1 and CDR2 sequences are GTSNPN and SVGIG (reference sequence). V was pared by 3 bases and J by 4 bases, with 4 bases of the junction left unmatched. This chain's CDR3 is CAWSWTGVNQPQHF. In DNA, the CDR3 is TGTGCCTGGAGCTGGACAGGGGTTAATCAGCCCCAGCATTTT.

This sequence joins TRBV7-9 and TRBJ2-7; 9 nucleotides agree with TRBD1. The CDR3 is 16 amino acids. CDR1 and CDR2 (germline): SEHNR, FQNEAQ (reference sequence). The ends lost 2 bases at V and 3 bases at J; junction bases unmatched: 8. The CDR3 nucleotides are TGTGCCAGCAGCTTAAGAAACCGGGACAGGGTCTACGAGCAGTACTTC. It specifies CASSLRNRDRVYEQYF.

The chain combines TRBV15 with TRBJ2-6; D is undetermined. The CDR3 has 15 amino acids. V lost 0 bases to trimming and J lost 0 bases, with 3 bases between them. Germline V lookup: CDR1 LNHNV, CDR2 YYDKDF (reference sequence). CDR3: CATSRDLSGANVLTF. CDR3 in DNA: TGTGCCACCAGCAGAGATCTCTCTGGGGCCAACGTCCTGACTTTC.

V is TRBV6-2 or TRBV6-3 and J is TRBJ1-2, with 8 bases aligning to TRBD1. V was pared by 0 bases and J by 7 bases, with 7 bases of the junction left unmatched. Germline CDR1 is MNHEY and CDR2 is SVGEGT. The CDR3 length is 15 residues. CDR3 sequence (DNA): TGTGCCAGCAGTTACTCGGCAGGGGGCGAGGGTGGCTACACCTTC. Translation: CASSYSAGGEGGYTF.